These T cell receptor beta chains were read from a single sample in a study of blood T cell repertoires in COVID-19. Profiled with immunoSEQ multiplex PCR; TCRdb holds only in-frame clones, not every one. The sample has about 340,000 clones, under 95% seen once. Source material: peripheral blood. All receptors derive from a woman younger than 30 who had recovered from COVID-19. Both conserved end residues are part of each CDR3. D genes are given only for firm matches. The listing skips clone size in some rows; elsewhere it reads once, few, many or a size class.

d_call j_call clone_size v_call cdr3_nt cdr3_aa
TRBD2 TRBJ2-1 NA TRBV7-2 TGTGCCAGCAGCCTCCTAGCGGAGATCTACAATGAGCAGTTCTTC CASSLLAEIYNEQFF
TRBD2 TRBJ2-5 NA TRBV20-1 TGCAGTGCTAGTAGGCGCAAGCGGGATTGGAAGGAGACCCAGTACTTC CSASRRKRDWKETQYF
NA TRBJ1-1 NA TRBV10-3 TGTGCCATCAGCGATGGGGGGGAGGGCACTGAAGCTTTCTTT CAISDGGEGTEAFF
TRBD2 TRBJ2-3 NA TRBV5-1 TGCGCCAGCAGCTGGGGGACTAGCGGGGACAGCACAGATACGCAGTATTTT CASSWGTSGDSTDTQYF
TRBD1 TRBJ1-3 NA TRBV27 TGTGCCAGCAGTGGGGGACAGGGGGGAAACACCATATATTTT CASSGGQGGNTIYF
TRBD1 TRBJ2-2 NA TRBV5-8 TGTGCCAGCAGCTTGTGGGACAGGGACACCGGGGAGCTGTTTTTT CASSLWDRDTGELFF
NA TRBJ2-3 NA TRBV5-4 TGTGCCAGCAGCTGGGCCCGGGGGAGGATCGAAGATACGCAGTATTTT CASSWARGRIEDTQYF
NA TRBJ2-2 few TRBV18 TGTGCCAGCTCACCGAATACGGGACAAAGACTTACCGGGGAGCTGTTTTTT CASSPNTGQRLTGELFF
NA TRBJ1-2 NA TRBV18 TGTGCCAGCTCACCACCTTTTTCTGCCCTTCGAACAGGGCTTGCTACGGCACGCAGAGGCTACACCTTC CASSPPFSALRTGLATARRGYTF
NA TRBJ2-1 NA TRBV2 TGTGCCAGCAGTGAAGTAGGCACCTCAGGTGAGCAGTTCTTC CASSEVGTSGEQFF
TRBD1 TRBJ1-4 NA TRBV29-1 TGCAGCGTTGAATACAGGGGTAATGAAAAACTGTTTTTT CSVEYRGNEKLFF
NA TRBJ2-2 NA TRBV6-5 TGTGCCAGCAGTAAGACTAACTCGAACACCGGGGAGCTGTTTTTT CASSKTNSNTGELFF
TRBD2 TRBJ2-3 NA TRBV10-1 TGCGCCAGCAGTGAGTCTGGGGGACTAAGGGCAGATACGCAGTATTTT CASSESGGLRADTQYF
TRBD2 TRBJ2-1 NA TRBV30 TGTGCCTGGAGTGAGACTAGCGGATTCAATGAGCAGTTCTTC CAWSETSGFNEQFF
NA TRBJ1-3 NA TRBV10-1 TGCGCCAGCAGTGAGTCGGACAGAGTCTCTGGAAACACCATATATTTT CASSESDRVSGNTIYF
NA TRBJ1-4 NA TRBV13 TGTGCCAGCAGCTTAGGTTACGCGGGGAACCCAACTAATGAAAAACTGTTTTTT CASSLGYAGNPTNEKLFF
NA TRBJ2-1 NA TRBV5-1 TGCGCCAGCAGCTTAAGCGGTGTTGAGCAGTTCTTC CASSLSGVEQFF
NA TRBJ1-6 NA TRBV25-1 TGTGCCAGCACCGGCGGCCAGAGCTCCTATAATTCACCCCTCCACTTT CASTGGQSSYNSPLHF
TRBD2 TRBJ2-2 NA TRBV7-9 TGTGCCAGCAGCCCCCCTAGCGGGATCAACACCGGGGAGCTGTTTTTT CASSPPSGINTGELFF
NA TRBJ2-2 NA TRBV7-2 TGTGCCAGCAGCCCGCAAACCGGGGTCACCGGGGAGCTGTTTTTT CASSPQTGVTGELFF
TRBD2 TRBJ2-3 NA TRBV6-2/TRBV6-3 TGTGCCAGCAGCCGGCGGGCTAGCGGTCCTAGCACAGATACGCAGTATTTT CASSRRASGPSTDTQYF
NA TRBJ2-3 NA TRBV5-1 TGCGCCAGCAGCTTGGGGAGGGCAAGCACAGATACGCAGTATTTT CASSLGRASTDTQYF
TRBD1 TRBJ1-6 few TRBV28 TGTGCCAGCAGTCCACCCGGGACAGGGACCTTATCCTATAATTCACCCCTCCACTTT CASSPPGTGTLSYNSPLHF
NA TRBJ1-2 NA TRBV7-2 TGTGCCAGCAGCTTAGCGAAGACGCAACCGGGTGGCTACACCTTC CASSLAKTQPGGYTF
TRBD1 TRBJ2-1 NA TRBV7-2 TGTGCCAGCAGCCTAATGGTAGGGGGCGGTCAGTTCTTC CASSLMVGGGQFF
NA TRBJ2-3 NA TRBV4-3 TGCGCCAGCAGCCAAGAAGGTGGCGGGGCGCAGTATTTT CASSQEGGGAQYF
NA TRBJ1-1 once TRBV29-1 TGCAGCGTTTTAGGAGTATGGAACACTGAAGCTTTCTTT CSVLGVWNTEAFF
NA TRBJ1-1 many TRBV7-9 TGTGCCAGCAGCTCACAGGGAGGGATGAACACTGAAGCTTTCTTT CASSSQGGMNTEAFF
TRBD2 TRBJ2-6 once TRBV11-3 TGTGCCAGCAGCTTAGGCCTAGCGGGTTATTCCTCTGGGGCCAACGTCCTGACTTTC CASSLGLAGYSSGANVLTF
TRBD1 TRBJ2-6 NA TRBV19 TGTGCCAGTAGGGTAGATGCCTTCTCGGCAGGGGGTTCTGGGGCCAACGTCCTGACTTTC CASRVDAFSAGGSGANVLTF
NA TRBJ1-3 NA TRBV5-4 TGTGCCAGCAGCTTGGAAATCTCGGGGGGCCTCTCTGGAAACACCATATATTTT CASSLEISGGLSGNTIYF
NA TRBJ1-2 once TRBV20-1 TGCAGTGCTAGCAGCTATGGCTACACCTTC CSASSYGYTF
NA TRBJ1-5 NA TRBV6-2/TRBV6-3 TGTGCCAGCAGTCGACCGACCGGGGGCAATCAGCCCCAGCATTTT CASSRPTGGNQPQHF
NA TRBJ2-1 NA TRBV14 TGTGCCAGCAGCCTCAGGGACAATGAGCAGTTCTTC CASSLRDNEQFF
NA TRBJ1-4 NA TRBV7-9 TGTGCCAGCAGCCCATTCCTAGGACTTGAAAAACTGTTTTTT CASSPFLGLEKLFF
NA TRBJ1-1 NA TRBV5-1 TGCGCCAGCCGAAGCCAATTACGGGACACCCAAGCTTTCTTT CASRSQLRDTQAFF
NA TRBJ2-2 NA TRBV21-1 TGTGCCAGCAGCCGACTGCCCCTGCGGCAGCCGAACACCGGGGAGCTGTTTTTT CASSRLPLRQPNTGELFF
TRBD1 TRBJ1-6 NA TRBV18 TGTGCCAGCTCACCTGGACAGGCGATTAATTCACCCCTCCACTTT CASSPGQAINSPLHF
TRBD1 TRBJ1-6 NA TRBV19 TGTGCCAGTAGTATCGGACAGGGAAGGTGGTCACCCCTCCACTTT CASSIGQGRWSPLHF
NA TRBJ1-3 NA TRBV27 TGTGCCAGCAGTTTATCCGGGGCTGGAAACACCATATATTTT CASSLSGAGNTIYF
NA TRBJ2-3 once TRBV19 TGTGCCAGTAGTATAGTCGGGGTCCCGGGTCAGGATACGCAGTATTTT CASSIVGVPGQDTQYF
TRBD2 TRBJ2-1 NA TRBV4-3 TGCGCCAGCAGCCAAGGACCGGGACTAGCGGGAGGGTCCTACAATGAGCAGTTCTTC CASSQGPGLAGGSYNEQFF
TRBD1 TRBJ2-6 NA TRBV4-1 TGCGCCAGCAGCCCGGGACAGGGTATAAGTGGGGCCAACGTCCTGACTTTC CASSPGQGISGANVLTF
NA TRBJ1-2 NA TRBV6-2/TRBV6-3 TGTGCCAGCAGTTATGTCAGGCAGAACTATGGCTACACCTTC CASSYVRQNYGYTF
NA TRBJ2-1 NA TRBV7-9 TGTGCCAGCAGCTTAGGGATTGGGGCGGTTAGCTCCTACAATGAGCAGTTCTTC CASSLGIGAVSSYNEQFF
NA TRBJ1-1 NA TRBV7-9 TGTGCCAGCAGCGGAAGCAGGGCGAACACTGAAGCTTTCTTT CASSGSRANTEAFF
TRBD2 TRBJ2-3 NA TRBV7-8 TGTGCCAGCAGCGGCGGGAGGGCCTCCGGGACAGATACGCAGTATTTT CASSGGRASGTDTQYF
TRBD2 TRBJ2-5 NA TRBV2 TGTGCCAGCAGCCCGACTAGCGGAAAAGAGACCCAGTACTTC CASSPTSGKETQYF
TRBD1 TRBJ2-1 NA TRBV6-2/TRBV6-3 TGTGCCAGCAGCCCGGGACAGAAAGCCTACAATGAGCAGTTCTTC CASSPGQKAYNEQFF
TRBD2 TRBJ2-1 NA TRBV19 TGTGCCAGTAGTACCTTTCTTTCAGTAGCGGGAACCAACAATGAGCAGTTCTTC CASSTFLSVAGTNNEQFF
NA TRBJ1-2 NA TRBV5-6 TGTGCCAGCAGCCTTGGACAGCCCTGGGGCTACACCTTC CASSLGQPWGYTF
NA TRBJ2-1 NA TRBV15 TGTGCCACCAGCAGAGTTGGTGACAGTGAGCAGTTCTTC CATSRVGDSEQFF
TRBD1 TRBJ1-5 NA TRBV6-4 TGTGCCAGCACCGATGGGGCAGGGGGCTTGTACAATCAGCCCCAGCATTTT CASTDGAGGLYNQPQHF
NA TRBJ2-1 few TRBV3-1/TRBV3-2 TGTGCCAGCAGCCAGGAATCCCGGGACTACAATGAGCAGTTCTTC CASSQESRDYNEQFF
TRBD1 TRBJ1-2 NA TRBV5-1 TGCGCCAGCAGCATGCAGGGGGCCGTCTATGGCTACACCTTC CASSMQGAVYGYTF
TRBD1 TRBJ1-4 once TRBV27 TGTGCCAGCAGCTCGACAGGGACGGGGATCGAAAAACTGTTTTTT CASSSTGTGIEKLFF
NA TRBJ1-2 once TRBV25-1 TGTGCCAGCAGTGAGAGGGTGAATGGCTACACCTTC CASSERVNGYTF